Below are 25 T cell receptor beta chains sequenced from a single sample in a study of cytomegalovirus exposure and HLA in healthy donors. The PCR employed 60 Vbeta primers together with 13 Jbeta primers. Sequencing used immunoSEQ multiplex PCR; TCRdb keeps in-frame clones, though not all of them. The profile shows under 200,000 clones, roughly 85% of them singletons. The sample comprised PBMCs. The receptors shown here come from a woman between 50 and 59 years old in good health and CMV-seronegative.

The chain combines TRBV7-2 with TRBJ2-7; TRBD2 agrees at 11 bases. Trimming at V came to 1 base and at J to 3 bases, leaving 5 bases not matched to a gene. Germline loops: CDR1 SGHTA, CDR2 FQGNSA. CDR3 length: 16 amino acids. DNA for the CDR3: TGTGCCAGCAGCTTAGGCCTAGCGGGAGGCGACTACGAGCAGTACTTC. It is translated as CASSLGLAGGDYEQYF.

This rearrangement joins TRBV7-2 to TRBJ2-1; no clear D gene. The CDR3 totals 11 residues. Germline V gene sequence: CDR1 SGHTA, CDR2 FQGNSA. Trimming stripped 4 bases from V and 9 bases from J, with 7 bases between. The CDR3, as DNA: TGTGCCAGCAGCTCCTACCCTGAGCAGTTCTTC. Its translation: CASSSYPEQFF.

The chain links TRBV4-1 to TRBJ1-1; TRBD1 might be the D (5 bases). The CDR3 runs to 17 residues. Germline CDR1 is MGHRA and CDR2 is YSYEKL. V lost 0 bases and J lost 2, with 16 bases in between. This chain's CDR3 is CASSQDLHGGGNTEAFF. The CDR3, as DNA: TGCGCCAGCAGCCAAGATTTGCATGGCGGGGGTAACACTGAAGCTTTCTTT.

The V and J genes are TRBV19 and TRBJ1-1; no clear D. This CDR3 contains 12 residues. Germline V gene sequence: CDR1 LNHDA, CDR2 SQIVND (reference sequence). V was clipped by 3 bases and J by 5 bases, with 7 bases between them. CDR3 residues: CASSMGRTEAFF. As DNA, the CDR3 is TGTGCCAGTAGTATGGGCCGGACTGAAGCTTTCTTT.

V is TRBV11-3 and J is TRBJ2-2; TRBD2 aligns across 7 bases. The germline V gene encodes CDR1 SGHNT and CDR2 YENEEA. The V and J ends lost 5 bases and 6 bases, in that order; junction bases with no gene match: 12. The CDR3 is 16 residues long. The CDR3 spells CASSPQALAGAGELFF. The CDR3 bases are TGTGCCAGCAGCCCCCAAGCATTAGCGGGTGCCGGGGAGCTGTTTTTT. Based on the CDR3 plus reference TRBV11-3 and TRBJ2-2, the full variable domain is EAGVVQSPRYKIIEKKQPVAFWCNPISGHNTLYWYLQNLGQGPELLIRYENEEAVDDSQLPKDRFSAERLKGVDSTLKIQPAELGDSAVYLCASSPQALAGAGELFFGEGSRLTVL.

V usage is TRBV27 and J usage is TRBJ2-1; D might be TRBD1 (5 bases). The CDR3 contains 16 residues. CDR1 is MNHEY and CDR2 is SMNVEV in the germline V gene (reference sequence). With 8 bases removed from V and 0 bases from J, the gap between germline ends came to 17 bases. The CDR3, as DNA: TGTGCCAGCCTCTCTCAGGGCCCGGGCTCCTACAATGAGCAGTTCTTC. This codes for CASLSQGPGSYNEQFF.

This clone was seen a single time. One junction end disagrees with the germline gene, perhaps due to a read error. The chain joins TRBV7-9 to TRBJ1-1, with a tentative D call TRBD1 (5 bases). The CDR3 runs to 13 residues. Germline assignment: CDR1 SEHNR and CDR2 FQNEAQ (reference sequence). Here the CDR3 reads CSSSRDTRAEAFF. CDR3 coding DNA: TGTTCCAGCAGCCGAGACACCAGGGCTGAAGCTTTCTTT.

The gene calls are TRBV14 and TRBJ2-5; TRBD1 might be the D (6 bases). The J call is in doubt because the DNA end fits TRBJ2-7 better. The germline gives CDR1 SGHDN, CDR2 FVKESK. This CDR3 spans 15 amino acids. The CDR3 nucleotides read TGTGCCAGCAGCCCGACAGGCAGCCAATACTACGAGCAGTACTTC. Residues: CASSPTGSQYYEQYF.

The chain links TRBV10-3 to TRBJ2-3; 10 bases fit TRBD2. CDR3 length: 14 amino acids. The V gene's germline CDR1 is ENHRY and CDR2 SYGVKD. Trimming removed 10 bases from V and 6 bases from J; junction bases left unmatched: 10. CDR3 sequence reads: CASKTSGNPDTQYF. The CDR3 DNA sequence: TGTGCCAGCAAAACTAGCGGGAACCCCGATACGCAGTATTTT.

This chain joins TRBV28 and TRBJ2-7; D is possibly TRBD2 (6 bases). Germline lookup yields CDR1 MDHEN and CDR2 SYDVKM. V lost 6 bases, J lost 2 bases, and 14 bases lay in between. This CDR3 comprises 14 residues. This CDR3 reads CASSPGLPPYEQYF. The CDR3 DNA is TGTGCCAGCAGCCCTGGACTACCTCCCTACGAGCAGTACTTC.

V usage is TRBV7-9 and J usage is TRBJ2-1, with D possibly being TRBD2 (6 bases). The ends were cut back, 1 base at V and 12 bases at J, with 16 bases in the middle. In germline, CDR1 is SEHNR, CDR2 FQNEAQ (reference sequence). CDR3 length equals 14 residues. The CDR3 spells CASSLDWGGVVQFF. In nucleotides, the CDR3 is TGTGCCAGCAGCTTAGATTGGGGAGGTGTTGTGCAGTTCTTC.

In DNA, the CDR3 is TGTGCCATCAGTTTTGACGGGACAGCGTCCTACGAGCAGTACTTC. Translation: CAISFDGTASYEQYF. This rearrangement joins TRBV10-3 to TRBJ2-7; 7 nucleotides align to TRBD1. The CDR3 length is 15 residues. The germline gives CDR1 ENHRY, CDR2 SYGVKD. Trimming cost V 5 bases and J 1 base; bases outside gene matches: 8.

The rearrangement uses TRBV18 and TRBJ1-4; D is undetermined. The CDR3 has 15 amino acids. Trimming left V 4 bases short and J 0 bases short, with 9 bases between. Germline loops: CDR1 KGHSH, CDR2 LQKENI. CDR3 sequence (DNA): TGTGCCAGCTCACGGGCAGTTGCAACTAATGAAAAACTGTTTTTT. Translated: CASSRAVATNEKLFF.

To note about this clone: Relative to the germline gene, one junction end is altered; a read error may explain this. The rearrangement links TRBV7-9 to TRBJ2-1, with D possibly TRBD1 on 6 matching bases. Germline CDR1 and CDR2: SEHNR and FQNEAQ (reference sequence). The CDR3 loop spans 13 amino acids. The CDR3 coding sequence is TGTTCCAGCAGCCTCGGGACACTTAATGAGCAGTTCTTC. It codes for CSSSLGTLNEQFF.

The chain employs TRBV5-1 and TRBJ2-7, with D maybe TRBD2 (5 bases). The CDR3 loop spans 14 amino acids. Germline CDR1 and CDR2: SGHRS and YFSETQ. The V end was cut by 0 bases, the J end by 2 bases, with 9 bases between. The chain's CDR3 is CASSLAGITYEQYF. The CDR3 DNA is TGCGCCAGCAGCTTGGCCGGGATTACCTACGAGCAGTACTTC.

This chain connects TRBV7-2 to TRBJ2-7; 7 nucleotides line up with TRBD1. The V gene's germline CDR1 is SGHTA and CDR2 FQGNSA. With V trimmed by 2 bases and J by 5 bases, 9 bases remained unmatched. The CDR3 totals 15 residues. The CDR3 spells CASSLTGTATNEQYF. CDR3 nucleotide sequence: TGTGCCAGCAGCTTAACCGGGACAGCAACCAACGAGCAGTACTTC.

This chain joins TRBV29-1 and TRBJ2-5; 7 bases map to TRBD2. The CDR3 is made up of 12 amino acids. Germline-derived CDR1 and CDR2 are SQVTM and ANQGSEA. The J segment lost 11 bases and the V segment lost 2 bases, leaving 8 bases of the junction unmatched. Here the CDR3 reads CSVEWEGLEQYF. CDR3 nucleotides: TGCAGCGTTGAATGGGAGGGTTTGGAGCAGTACTTC.

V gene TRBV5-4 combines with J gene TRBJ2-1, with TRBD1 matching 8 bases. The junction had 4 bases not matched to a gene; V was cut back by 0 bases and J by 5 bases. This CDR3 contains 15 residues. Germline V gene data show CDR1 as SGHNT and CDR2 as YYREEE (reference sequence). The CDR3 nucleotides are TGTGCCAGCAGCTTGGGGCAGGGGGCCAACAATGAGCAGTTCTTC. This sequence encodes CASSLGQGANNEQFF.

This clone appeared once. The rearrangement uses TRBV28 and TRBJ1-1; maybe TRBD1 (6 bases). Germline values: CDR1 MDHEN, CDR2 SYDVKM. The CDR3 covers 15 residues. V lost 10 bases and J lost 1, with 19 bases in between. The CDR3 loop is CATRSGGAANTEAFF. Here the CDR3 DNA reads TGTGCCACTAGATCGGGGGGGGCGGCGAACACTGAAGCTTTCTTT.

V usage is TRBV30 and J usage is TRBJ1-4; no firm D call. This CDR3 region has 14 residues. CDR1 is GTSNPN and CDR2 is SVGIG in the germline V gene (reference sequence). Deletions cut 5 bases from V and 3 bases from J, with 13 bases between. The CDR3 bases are TGTGCCTGGGGTTACGGTGGTGCTAATGAAAAACTGTTTTTT. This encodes CAWGYGGANEKLFF.

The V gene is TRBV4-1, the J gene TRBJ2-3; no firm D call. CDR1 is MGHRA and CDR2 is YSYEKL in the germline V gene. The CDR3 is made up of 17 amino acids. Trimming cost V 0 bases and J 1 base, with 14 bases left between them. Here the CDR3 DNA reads TGCGCCAGCAGCCAAGATACCTTGGAGTCAGGCACAGATACGCAGTATTTT. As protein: CASSQDTLESGTDTQYF.

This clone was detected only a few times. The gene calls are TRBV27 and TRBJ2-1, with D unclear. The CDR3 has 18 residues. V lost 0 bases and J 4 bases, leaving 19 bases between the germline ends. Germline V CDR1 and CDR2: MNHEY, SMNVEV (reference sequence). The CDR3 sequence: CASSLSLSASALYNEQFF. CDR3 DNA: TGTGCCAGCAGTTTATCCCTCAGCGCCAGCGCCCTATACAATGAGCAGTTCTTC.

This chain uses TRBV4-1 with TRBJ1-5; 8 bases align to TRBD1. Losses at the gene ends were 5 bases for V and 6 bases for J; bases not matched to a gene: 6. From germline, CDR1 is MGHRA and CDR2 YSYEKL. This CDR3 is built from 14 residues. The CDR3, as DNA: TGCGCCAGCAGCACAGGACAGGGAGGTCAGCCCCAGCATTTT. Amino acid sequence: CASSTGQGGQPQHF.

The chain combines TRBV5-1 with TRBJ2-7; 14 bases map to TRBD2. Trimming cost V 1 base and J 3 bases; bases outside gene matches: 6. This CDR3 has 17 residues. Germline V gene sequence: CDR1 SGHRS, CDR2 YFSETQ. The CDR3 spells CASSLRPGLAGDYEQYF. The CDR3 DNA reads TGCGCCAGCAGCTTGCGGCCGGGACTAGCGGGAGACTACGAGCAGTACTTC.

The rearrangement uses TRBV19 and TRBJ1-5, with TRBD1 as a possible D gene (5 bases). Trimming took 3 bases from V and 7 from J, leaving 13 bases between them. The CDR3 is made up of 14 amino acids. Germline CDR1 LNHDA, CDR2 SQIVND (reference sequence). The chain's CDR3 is CASSIQGAEQPQHF. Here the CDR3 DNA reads TGTGCCAGTAGTATTCAAGGGGCGGAACAGCCCCAGCATTTT.